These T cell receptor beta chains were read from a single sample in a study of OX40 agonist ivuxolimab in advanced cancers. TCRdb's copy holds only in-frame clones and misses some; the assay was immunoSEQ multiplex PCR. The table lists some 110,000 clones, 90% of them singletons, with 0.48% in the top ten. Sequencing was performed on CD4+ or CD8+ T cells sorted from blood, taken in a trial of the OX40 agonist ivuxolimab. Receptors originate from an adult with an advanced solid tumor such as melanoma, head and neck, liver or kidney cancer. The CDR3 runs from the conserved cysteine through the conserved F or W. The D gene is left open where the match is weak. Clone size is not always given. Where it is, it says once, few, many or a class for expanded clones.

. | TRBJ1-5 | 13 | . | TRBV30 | CAWSVTVRQPQHF | TGTGCCTGGAGTGTCACGGTGCGGCAGCCCCAGCATTTT
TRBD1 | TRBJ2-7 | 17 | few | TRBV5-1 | CASSPKTGARSSYEQYF | TGCGCCAGCAGCCCTAAGACAGGGGCCAGAAGCTCCTACGAGCAGTACTTC
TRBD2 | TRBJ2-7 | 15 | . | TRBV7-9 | CASSEGGSGTDEQYF | TGTGCCAGCAGCGAGGGAGGGTCAGGCACCGACGAGCAGTACTTC
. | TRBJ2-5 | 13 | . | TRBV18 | CASSPPQGETQYF | TGTGCCAGCTCACCACCCCAGGGAGAGACCCAGTACTTC
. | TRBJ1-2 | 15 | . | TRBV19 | CASSIRGPLNYGYTF | TGTGCCAGTAGTATACGAGGACCCTTGAACTATGGCTACACCTTC
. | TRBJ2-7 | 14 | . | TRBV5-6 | CASSFQTSSYEQYF | TGTGCCAGCAGCTTTCAGACGAGCTCCTACGAGCAGTACTTC
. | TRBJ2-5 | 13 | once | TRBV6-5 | CASSSQGTETQYF | TGTGCCAGCAGTTCACAGGGGACTGAGACCCAGTACTTC
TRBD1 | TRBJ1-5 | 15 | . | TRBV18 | CASSPGQGGNQPQHF | TGTGCCAGCTCACCGGGACAGGGCGGCAATCAGCCCCAGCATTTT
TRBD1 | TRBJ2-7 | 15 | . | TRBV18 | CASSPVPGQGSEQYF | TGTGCCAGCTCACCTGTCCCGGGACAGGGATCGGAGCAGTACTTC
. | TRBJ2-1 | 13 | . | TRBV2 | CASSGDLPNEQFF | TGTGCCAGCAGCGGAGACCTACCCAATGAGCAGTTCTTC
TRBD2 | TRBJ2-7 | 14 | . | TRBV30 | CAWSPGGEVSKQYF | TGTGCCTGGAGCCCGGGGGGAGAGGTAAGCAAGCAGTACTTC
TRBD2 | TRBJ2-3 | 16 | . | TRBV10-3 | CAISGVGSGVTDTQYF | TGTGCCATCAGTGGAGTAGGTAGCGGGGTCACAGATACGCAGTATTTT
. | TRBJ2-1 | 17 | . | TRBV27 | CASSLSPGWGSYNEQFF | TGTGCCAGCAGTTTATCCCCAGGTTGGGGCTCCTACAATGAGCAGTTCTTC
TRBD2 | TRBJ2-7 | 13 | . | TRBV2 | CASSQGLAGEQYF | TGTGCCAGCAGCCAAGGACTAGCGGGGGAGCAGTACTTC
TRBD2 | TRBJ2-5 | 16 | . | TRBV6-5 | CASSYSPAGTSETQYF | TGTGCCAGCAGTTACTCCCCAGCGGGGACGAGTGAGACCCAGTACTTC
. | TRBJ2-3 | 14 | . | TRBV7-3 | CASSLEGEVDTQYF | TGTGCCAGCAGCTTAGAGGGGGAGGTAGATACGCAGTATTTT
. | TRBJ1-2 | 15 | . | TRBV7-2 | CASSLVPTGGYGYTF | TGTGCCAGCAGCTTAGTTCCGACAGGAGGCTATGGCTACACCTTC
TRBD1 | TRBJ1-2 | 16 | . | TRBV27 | CASSAGTATANYGYTF | TGTGCCAGCAGCGCCGGGACAGCCACAGCTAACTATGGCTACACCTTC
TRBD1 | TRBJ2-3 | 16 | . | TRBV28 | CASSPLGDRVTDTQYF | TGTGCCAGCAGTCCCCTGGGGGACAGGGTAACAGATACGCAGTATTTT
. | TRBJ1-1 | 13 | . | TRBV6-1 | CASREQADTEAFF | TGTGCCAGCAGGGAGCAGGCTGACACTGAAGCTTTCTTT
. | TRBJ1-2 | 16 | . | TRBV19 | CASSPQTDPLIYGYTF | TGTGCCAGTAGTCCTCAGACAGATCCCCTTATCTATGGCTACACCTTC
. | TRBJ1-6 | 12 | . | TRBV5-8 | CASSSQPAPLHF | TGTGCCAGCAGCTCGCAACCAGCACCCCTCCACTTT
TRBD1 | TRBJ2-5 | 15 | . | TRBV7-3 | CASSFGTGDRETQYF | TGTGCCAGCAGCTTTGGGACAGGGGATCGAGAGACCCAGTACTTC
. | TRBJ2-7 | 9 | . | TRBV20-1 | CSARPEQYF | TGCAGTGCTAGGCCCGAGCAGTACTTC
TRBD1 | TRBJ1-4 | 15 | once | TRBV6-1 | CASSARQGQGEKLFF | TGTGCCAGCAGTGCCAGACAGGGCCAGGGTGAAAAACTGTTTTTT
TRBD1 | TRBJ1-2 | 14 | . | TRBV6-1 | CASSEEAGGSGYTF | TGTGCCAGCAGTGAAGAGGCAGGGGGATCCGGCTACACCTTC
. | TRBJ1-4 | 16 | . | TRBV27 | CASSGAQVATNEKLFF | TGTGCCAGCAGCGGCGCACAGGTCGCAACTAATGAAAAACTGTTTTTT
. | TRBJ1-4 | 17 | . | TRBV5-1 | CASSFRGRGVVNEKLFF | TGCGCCAGCAGCTTCAGGGGCAGAGGGGTGGTTAATGAAAAACTGTTTTTT
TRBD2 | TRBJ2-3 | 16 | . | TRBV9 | CASSGRGGLAADTQYF | TGTGCCAGCAGCGGACGGGGGGGACTAGCCGCAGATACGCAGTATTTT
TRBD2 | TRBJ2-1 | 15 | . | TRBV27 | CASSSDSSGGNEQFF | TGTGCCAGCAGTTCGGACAGTAGCGGGGGCAATGAGCAGTTCTTC
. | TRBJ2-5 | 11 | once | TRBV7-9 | CASAGQETQYF | TGTGCCAGCGCAGGGCAAGAGACCCAGTACTTC
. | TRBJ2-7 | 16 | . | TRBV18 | CASSPYVGTSHYEQYF | TGTGCCAGCTCACCTTATGTTGGGACATCCCACTACGAGCAGTACTTC
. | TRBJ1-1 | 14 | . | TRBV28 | CASSFLGRDTEAFF | TGTGCCAGCAGTTTTCTGGGACGGGACACTGAAGCTTTCTTT
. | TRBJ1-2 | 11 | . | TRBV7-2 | CASSNADGYSF | TGTGCCAGCAGCAACGCCGACGGATACTCCTTC
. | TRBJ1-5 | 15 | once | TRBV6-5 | CASSRDRNSNQPQHF | TGTGCCAGCAGTCGGGACCGAAATAGCAATCAGCCCCAGCATTTT
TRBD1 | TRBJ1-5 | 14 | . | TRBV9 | CASSASTGIQPQHF | TGTGCCAGCAGCGCGTCGACAGGGATTCAGCCCCAGCATTTT
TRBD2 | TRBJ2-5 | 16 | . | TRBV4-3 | CASSQDRRTSGGTQYF | TGCGCCAGCAGCCAAGATAGGCGGACTAGCGGCGGGACCCAGTACTTC
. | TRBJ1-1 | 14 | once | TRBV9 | CASSARSGNTEAFF | TGTGCCAGCAGCGCACGGTCGGGGAACACTGAAGCTTTCTTT
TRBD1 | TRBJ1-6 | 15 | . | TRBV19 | CASSIGTGYNSPLHF | TGTGCCAGTAGTATAGGGACAGGATATAATTCACCCCTCCACTTT
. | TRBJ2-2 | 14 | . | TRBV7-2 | CASSLAGAAGELFF | TGTGCCAGCAGCTTAGCGGGGGCGGCCGGGGAGCTGTTTTTT
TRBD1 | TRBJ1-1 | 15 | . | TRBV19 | CASRRGQSSNTEAFF | TGTGCCAGTAGAAGGGGGCAGAGTTCTAACACTGAAGCTTTCTTT